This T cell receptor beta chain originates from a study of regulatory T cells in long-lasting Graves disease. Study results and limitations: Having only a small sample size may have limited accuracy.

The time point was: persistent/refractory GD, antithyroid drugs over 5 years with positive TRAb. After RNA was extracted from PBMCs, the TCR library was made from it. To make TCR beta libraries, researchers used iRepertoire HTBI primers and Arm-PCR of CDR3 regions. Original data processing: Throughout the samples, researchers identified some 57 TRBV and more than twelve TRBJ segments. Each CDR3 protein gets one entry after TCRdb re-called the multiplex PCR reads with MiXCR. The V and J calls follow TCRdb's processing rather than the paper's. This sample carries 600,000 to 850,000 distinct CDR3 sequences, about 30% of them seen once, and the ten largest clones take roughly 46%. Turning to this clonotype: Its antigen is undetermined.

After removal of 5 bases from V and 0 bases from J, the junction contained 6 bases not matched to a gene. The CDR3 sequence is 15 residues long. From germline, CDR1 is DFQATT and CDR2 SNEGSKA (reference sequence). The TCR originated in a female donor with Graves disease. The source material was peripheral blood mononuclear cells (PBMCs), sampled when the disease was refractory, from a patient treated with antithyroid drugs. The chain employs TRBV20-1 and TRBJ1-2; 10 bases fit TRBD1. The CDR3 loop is CSALDRGGANYGYTF. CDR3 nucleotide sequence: TGCAGTGCTTTGGACAGGGGGGGTGCTAACTATGGCTACACCTTC.